This T cell receptor (beta chain) was sequenced for a study of blood T cell repertoires in COVID-19. Study-level information: Researchers got acute and convalescent COVID-19 samples from the United States, Italy and Spain. In each case, the material was cDNA or gDNA derived from T cells, B-cell-depleted T cells, or PBMCs.

This clone was recorded once. Only in-frame clones appear in the TCRdb table, and some are missing; sequencing was by immunoSEQ multiplex PCR. The sample includes approximately 74,000 clones, more than 85% of them seen just once. CDR3 size: 13 residues. Looked up from germline, CDR1 is MGHRA and CDR2 is YSYEKL. V was cut by 6 bases and J by 2 bases, with 10 bases left in between. Sequenced sample: peripheral blood. The receptor comes from an older woman with active COVID-19. The rearrangement links TRBV4-1 to TRBJ2-5, with D possibly matching TRBD1 (5 bases). CDR3 nucleotide sequence: TGCGCCAGCAGTGAACAGGTTCAAGAGACCCAGTACTTC. Translating it yields CASSEQVQETQYF.